The 6 T cell receptor beta chains below were found in one sample sequenced in a study of blood T cell repertoires in COVID-19. Libraries were prepared by immunoSEQ multiplex PCR; TCRdb keeps only in-frame clonotypes and omits some of them. The table has approximately 120,000 clones, around 81% seen once; the top ten hold around 4.7%. Material: peripheral blood. The receptors here all came from a human donor in a cohort sampled during active or convalescent COVID-19.

The chain combines TRBV20-1 with TRBJ2-1, with D unresolved. Looked up from germline, CDR1 is DFQATT and CDR2 is SNEGSKA (reference sequence). V was shortened by 2 bases and J by 4 bases, with 3 bases between the two germline ends. The CDR3 is made up of 11 amino acids. CDR3 bases: TGCAGTGCTAGACTTTACAATGAGCAGTTCTTC. Translated: CSARLYNEQFF.

This chain connects TRBV5-1 to TRBJ2-7; no clear D. Germline CDR1 reads SGHRS; CDR2 reads YFSETQ. CDR3 length equals 11 residues. The ends were cut back, 3 bases at V and 4 bases at J, with 5 bases in the middle. The CDR3 region is CASSYNYEQYF. The CDR3 region has the DNA TGCGCCAGCAGCTATAATTACGAGCAGTACTTC.

CDR3 nucleotide sequence: TGTGGGTCGGGGAGGTTGGCAGATACGCAGTATTTT. It codes for CGSGRLADTQYF. The chain has TRBV7-2 and TRBJ2-3, with D perhaps TRBD2 (6 bases). Germline V gene lookup returns CDR1 SGHTA and CDR2 FQGNSA. This CDR3 is 12 amino acids long.

The rearrangement joins TRBV7-9 to TRBJ2-7; D uncertain. From germline, CDR1 is SEHNR and CDR2 FQNEAQ (reference sequence). CDR3 length: 15 amino acids. Trimming took off 4 bases at V and 3 bases at J, with 16 bases between the two ends. The CDR3 protein is CASSWLASNSYEQYF. In nucleotides, the CDR3 is TGTGCCAGCAGCTGGTTGGCCAGCAACAGCTACGAGCAGTACTTC.

This chain links TRBV19 with TRBJ2-5; a weak D match, TRBD2 (6 bases). CDR3 length: 14 residues. In germline, CDR1 is LNHDA, CDR2 SQIVND (reference sequence). V dropped 9 bases and J dropped 5 bases, with 19 bases sitting between them. The DNA for the CDR3 is TGTGCCAGCACTGCCGGGGGAGGAGGGGAGACCCAGTACTTC. Its protein product is CASTAGGGGETQYF.

The chain joins TRBV12-3 or TRBV12-4 to TRBJ1-2, with a tentative D call TRBD1 (6 bases). Trimming took 5 bases from V and 4 from J, leaving 11 bases between them. The CDR3 consists of 13 residues. The CDR3 sequence: CASSPQTGYGYTF. The CDR3 DNA sequence: TGTGCCAGCAGTCCCCAGACAGGCTATGGCTACACCTTC.